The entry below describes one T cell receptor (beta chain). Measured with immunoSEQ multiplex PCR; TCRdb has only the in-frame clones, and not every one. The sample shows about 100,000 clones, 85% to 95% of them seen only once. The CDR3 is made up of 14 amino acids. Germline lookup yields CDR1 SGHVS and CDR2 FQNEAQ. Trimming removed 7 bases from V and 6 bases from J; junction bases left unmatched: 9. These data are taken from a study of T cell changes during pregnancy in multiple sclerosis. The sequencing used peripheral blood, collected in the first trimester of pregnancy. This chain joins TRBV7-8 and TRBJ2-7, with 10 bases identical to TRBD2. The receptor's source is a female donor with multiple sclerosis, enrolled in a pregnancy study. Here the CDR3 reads CASMSTSGSLEQYF. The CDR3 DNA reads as TGTGCCAGCATGTCGACTAGCGGGTCTCTCGAGCAGTACTTC.